These T cell receptor beta chains were read from a single sample in a study of T cell repertoires in cytomegalovirus infection. These receptors have no identified antigens. TCRdb called the reads again in MiXCR, with one record for every CDR3 protein. The data contain 50,000 to 65,000 distinct CDR3 sequences, roughly 20% of them singletons. This sample comprised CD8+ T cells from cultured PBMCs, obtained from culture after CMV antigen stimulation. The receptors shown here come from a human donor in good health (CMV status not recorded). Some clones in this sample may be carry-over from other donors' samples. The CDR3 runs from the conserved cysteine through the conserved F or W. A D gene is named only where the DNA matches it firmly. Size is omitted from some rows. Given values are once, few, many or a class for expanded clones.

d_call clone_size j_call v_call cdr3_nt cdr3_aa
- - TRBJ2-7 TRBV12-3/TRBV12-4 TGTGCCAGCAGTTTGGGCGGAACCTACGAGCAGTACTTC CASSLGGTYEQYF
- - TRBJ1-2 TRBV6-6 TGTGCCAGCACTGTCGGGACGGGCTATGGCTACACCTTC CASTVGTGYGYTF
- - TRBJ2-2 TRBV7-9 TGTGCCAGCAGCCACAGGCAGTCCTTCAACACCGGGGAGCTGTTTTTT CASSHRQSFNTGELFF
- few TRBJ1-2 TRBV7-2 TGTGCCAGCAGCTTAGCGCAAGAGCTGAGCTATGGCTACACCTTC CASSLAQELSYGYTF
- few TRBJ2-7 TRBV7-9 TGTGCCAGCAGCGTAATACATTTGGACGGACGGCGCTCCTACGAGCAGTACTTC CASSVIHLDGRRSYEQYF
- few TRBJ2-7 TRBV7-9 TGTGCCAGCAGCTTAGCGGGAGCAGACGAGCAGTACTTC CASSLAGADEQYF
TRBD2 - TRBJ2-7 TRBV7-9 TGTGCCGCAGGGGGTCTAGCGGGAGACGAGCAGTACTTC CAAGGLAGDEQYF
TRBD1 - TRBJ1-5 TRBV11-2 TGTGCCAGCAGCTTAAGTCGGACAGGGACTAATCAGCCCCAGCATTTT CASSLSRTGTNQPQHF
- - TRBJ2-2 TRBV5-6 TGTGCCAGCAGCCACTCCAAGGCGGGAAACACCGGGGAGCTGTTTTTT CASSHSKAGNTGELFF
- - TRBJ1-5 TRBV6-2/TRBV6-3 TGTGCCAGCAGTGTAGGGAGCAATCAGCCCCAGCATTTT CASSVGSNQPQHF
TRBD2 - TRBJ2-3 TRBV6-2/TRBV6-3 TGTGCCAGCAGCCAAGGACTAGCGGGAGGTCCATGGGATACGCAGTATTTT CASSQGLAGGPWDTQYF
TRBD2 few TRBJ2-1 TRBV7-2 TGTGCCAGCAGCTTAGGGGAGGGGCTAGCTCGGGTTGAGCAGTTCTTC CASSLGEGLARVEQFF
TRBD1 few TRBJ2-2 TRBV5-4 TGTGCCAGCAGCTTAGCCGGGACAGGGGGCCCCGGGGAGCTGTTTTTT CASSLAGTGGPGELFF
- medium-sized TRBJ1-1 TRBV12-3/TRBV12-4 TGTGCCAGCAGGAAAAACCCTGGCAGGAACACTGAAGCTTTCTTT CASRKNPGRNTEAFF
TRBD2 - TRBJ2-3 TRBV7-6 TGTGCCAGCAGCCAAAGGACCCCACTAGCGACGAGGGCAGATACGCAGTATTTT CASSQRTPLATRADTQYF